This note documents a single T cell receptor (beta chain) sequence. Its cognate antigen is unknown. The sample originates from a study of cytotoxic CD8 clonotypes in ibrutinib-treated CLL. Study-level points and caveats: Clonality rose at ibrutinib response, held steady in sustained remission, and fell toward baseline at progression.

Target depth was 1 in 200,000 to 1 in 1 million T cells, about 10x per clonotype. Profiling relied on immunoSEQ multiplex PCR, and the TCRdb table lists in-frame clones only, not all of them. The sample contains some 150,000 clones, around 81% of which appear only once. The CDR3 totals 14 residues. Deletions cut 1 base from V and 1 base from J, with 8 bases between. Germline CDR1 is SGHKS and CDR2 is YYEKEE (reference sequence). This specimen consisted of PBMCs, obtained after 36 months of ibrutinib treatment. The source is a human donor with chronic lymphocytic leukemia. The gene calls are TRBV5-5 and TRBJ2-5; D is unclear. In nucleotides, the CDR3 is TGTGCCAGCAGCTTGAGCCCACTCCAAGAGACCCAGTACTTC. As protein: CASSLSPLQETQYF. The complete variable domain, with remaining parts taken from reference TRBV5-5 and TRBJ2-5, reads DAGVTQSPTHLIKTRGQQVTLRCSPISGHKSVSWYQQVLGQGPQFIFQYYEKEERGRGNFPDRFSARQFPNYSSELNVNALLLGDSALYLCASSLSPLQETQYFGPGTRLLVL.